Listed below are T cell receptor beta chains from one sample, sequenced in a study of cytomegalovirus exposure and HLA in healthy donors. TCRdb's copy holds only in-frame clones and misses some; the assay was immunoSEQ multiplex PCR. The sample has some 120,000 clones, just over 15% seen once. The sequenced sample consisted of PBMCs. The receptors come from a young woman in good health and CMV-seronegative. CDR3s include the opening cysteine and the closing phenylalanine or tryptophan. A D gene is named only where the DNA matches it firmly. Only some rows state a clone size, as once, few, many or a class for expanded clones.

d_gene: .
abundance: few
j_gene: TRBJ2-2
v_gene: TRBV7-2
CDR3nt: TGTGCCAGCAGCCCCATGGTCTTCGGGGAGGCCGGGGAGCTGTTTTTT
CDR3aa: CASSPMVFGEAGELFF

d_gene: TRBD2
abundance: few
j_gene: TRBJ2-7
v_gene: TRBV27
CDR3nt: TGTGCCAGCAGTTTTCTAGCGGGAGGGTACTACGAGCAGTACTTC
CDR3aa: CASSFLAGGYYEQYF

d_gene: .
abundance: few
j_gene: TRBJ1-1
v_gene: TRBV5-1
CDR3nt: TGCGCCAGCAGCTTGGGGGGAGGGGTGAACACTGAAGCTTTCTTT
CDR3aa: CASSLGGGVNTEAFF

d_gene: .
abundance: .
j_gene: TRBJ1-2
v_gene: TRBV20-1
CDR3nt: TGCAGTCCCGGCTATGGCTACACCTTC
CDR3aa: CSPGYGYTF

d_gene: .
abundance: few
j_gene: TRBJ1-1
v_gene: TRBV10-3
CDR3nt: TGTGCCATCAGCCAAGAAGCTAACACTGAAGCTTTCTTT
CDR3aa: CAISQEANTEAFF

d_gene: TRBD1
abundance: .
j_gene: TRBJ2-7
v_gene: TRBV4-3
CDR3nt: TGCGCCAGCAGCACGGGACAGGCGGACGTGCAGTACTTC
CDR3aa: CASSTGQADVQYF

d_gene: TRBD1
abundance: few
j_gene: TRBJ1-5
v_gene: TRBV27
CDR3nt: TGTGCCAGCAGTCTGGACAGGTTTGGCAATCAGCCCCAGCATTTT
CDR3aa: CASSLDRFGNQPQHF

d_gene: .
abundance: .
j_gene: TRBJ1-4
v_gene: TRBV25-1
CDR3nt: TGTGCCAGCAGTGAAGGAGGTCCTAGTTTGTTTTTT
CDR3aa: CASSEGGPSLFF

d_gene: TRBD2
abundance: .
j_gene: TRBJ2-4
v_gene: TRBV19
CDR3nt: TGTGCCAGTAGACACACTAGCGGGAAAAACATTCAGTACTTC
CDR3aa: CASRHTSGKNIQYF

d_gene: TRBD1
abundance: .
j_gene: TRBJ2-2
v_gene: TRBV5-1
CDR3nt: TGCGCCAGCAGAGCGACAGGGGAAGTGCTGTTTTTT
CDR3aa: CASRATGEVLFF

d_gene: TRBD1
abundance: .
j_gene: TRBJ1-1
v_gene: TRBV19
CDR3nt: TGTGCCAGCCACCAACCGACAGGGGGGAGTGAAGCTTTCTTT
CDR3aa: CASHQPTGGSEAFF

d_gene: TRBD2
abundance: few
j_gene: TRBJ2-1
v_gene: TRBV6-5
CDR3nt: TGTGCCAGCAGTTACCCTAAAGGAGCGGGGGGGCTTCAGCAGTTCTTC
CDR3aa: CASSYPKGAGGLQQFF

d_gene: .
abundance: .
j_gene: TRBJ2-2
v_gene: TRBV9
CDR3nt: TGTGCCAGCAGCGCCTCGCGGGGACAGCCAAACACCGGGGAGCTGTTTTTT
CDR3aa: CASSASRGQPNTGELFF

d_gene: TRBD2
abundance: few
j_gene: TRBJ2-1
v_gene: TRBV7-9
CDR3nt: TGTGCCAGCACCCAGCAAGAGCGGGGGGATAATGAGCAGTTCTTC
CDR3aa: CASTQQERGDNEQFF

d_gene: .
abundance: few
j_gene: TRBJ1-3
v_gene: TRBV27
CDR3nt: TGTGCCAGCAGCTTGACTTACTCTGGAAACACCATATATTTT
CDR3aa: CASSLTYSGNTIYF

d_gene: .
abundance: few
j_gene: TRBJ1-5
v_gene: TRBV6-5
CDR3nt: TGTGCCAGCAGTTCCGCAATCGGGCCCCAGCATTTT
CDR3aa: CASSSAIGPQHF

d_gene: TRBD2
abundance: .
j_gene: TRBJ2-1
v_gene: TRBV9
CDR3nt: TGTGCCAGCAGCGTGTTTAAAGCCCGCCCTAGCGGGGGGGCGGATGAGCAGTTCTTC
CDR3aa: CASSVFKARPSGGADEQFF

d_gene: .
abundance: few
j_gene: TRBJ1-5
v_gene: TRBV6-5
CDR3nt: TGTGCCAGCAGGCAGGGTACGAGCAATCAGCCCCAGCATTTT
CDR3aa: CASRQGTSNQPQHF

d_gene: TRBD2
abundance: .
j_gene: TRBJ2-3
v_gene: TRBV7-3
CDR3nt: TGTGCCAGCAGCTCCCAAACCGGGGGGGCTATCGCAGATACGCAGTATTTT
CDR3aa: CASSSQTGGAIADTQYF